Presented here are 29 T cell receptor beta chains from one specimen sequenced in a study of T cell responses to AZD1222 COVID-19 vaccine. The protocol was immunoSEQ multiplex PCR, while the TCRdb copy is restricted to in-frame clones and leaves out a portion. The sample holds about 89,000 clones; around 89% are singletons and the top ten take more than 5%. The source was peripheral blood, collected 28 days after the second AZD1222 dose. These receptors came from an adult who received the AZD1222 COVID-19 vaccine.

A single count supports this clone. The chain carries TRBV11-2 and TRBJ2-5; TRBD1 is a possible D gene (5 bases). V lost 3 bases and J 1 base, leaving 18 bases between the germline ends. There are 17 residues in the CDR3. Germline loops: CDR1 SGHAT, CDR2 FQNNGV. The CDR3 sequence: CASSFLSVGEAQETQYF. In nucleotides, the CDR3 is TGTGCCAGCAGCTTCCTTTCGGTAGGGGAAGCCCAAGAGACCCAGTACTTC.

The chain recombines TRBV6-2 or TRBV6-3 with TRBJ1-5; D might be TRBD1 (5 bases). The CDR3 is 16 residues long. From germline, CDR1 is MNHEY and CDR2 SVGEGT. V shed 6 bases and J shed 6 bases, with 21 bases lying between them. The CDR3 reads CASSSLRWGRGQPQHF. As DNA, the CDR3 is TGTGCCAGCAGCTCCCTCAGGTGGGGACGGGGTCAGCCCCAGCATTTT.

The CDR3 coding sequence is TGTGCCATCAGTGAGTCCACCTACGAGCAGTACTTC. It is translated as CAISESTYEQYF. The V call is TRBV10-3, the J call TRBJ2-7; D is ambiguous. Between the trimmed V and J ends, which lost 0 bases and 2 bases, there was a span of 2 bases. The length of the CDR3 is 12 residues. CDR1 ENHRY and CDR2 SYGVKD come from the germline V gene.

This clone is a singleton in its sample. The J gene is TRBJ1-1, the V gene TRBV9, with 7 bases identical to TRBD1. Trimming cost V 4 bases and J 1 base; bases outside gene matches: 10. The CDR3 spans 16 residues. The germline V gene has CDR1 SGDLS and CDR2 YYNGEE. CDR3 sequence (DNA): TGTGCCAGCAGCCCGCGACCTACAGGGGCGAACACTGAAGCTTTCTTT. Encoded protein: CASSPRPTGANTEAFF.

The chain uses TRBV7-8 and TRBJ1-5; D ambiguous. V shed 5 bases and J shed 4 bases, with 12 bases lying between them. The CDR3 length is 14 residues. Germline CDR1 and CDR2: SGHVS and FQNEAQ. In DNA form, the CDR3 reads TGTGCCAGCAGCCCCGCAGTATGGAATCAGCCCCAGCATTTT. Encoded protein: CASSPAVWNQPQHF.

The rearrangement joins TRBV6-5 to TRBJ2-7, with D possibly TRBD1 on 6 matching bases. The germline gives CDR1 MNHEY, CDR2 SVGAGI. The CDR3 contains 14 residues. V lost 4 bases, J lost 5 bases, and 15 bases lay in between. The CDR3: CASSWGRGPNEQYF. As DNA, the CDR3 is TGTGCCAGCAGTTGGGGCAGGGGTCCCAACGAGCAGTACTTC.

CDR3 residues: CASSAPLGQGNGEQYF. As DNA, the CDR3 is TGTGCCAGCAGCGCTCCGCTGGGACAGGGAAACGGGGAGCAGTACTTC. The genes are TRBV9 and TRBJ2-7; 9 positions match TRBD1. Germline lookup yields CDR1 SGDLS and CDR2 YYNGEE. This CDR3 comprises 16 residues. J gave up 7 bases and V 3 bases, and 14 bases lay outside the gene matches. The full variable domain, in which reference TRBV9 and TRBJ2-7 provide the parts outside the CDR3, is DSGVTQTPKHLITATGQRVTLRCSPRSGDLSVYWYQQSLDQGLQFLIQYYNGEERAKGNILERFSAQQFPDLHSELNLSSLELGDSALYFCASSAPLGQGNGEQYFGPGTRLTVT.

CDR3 DNA: TGTGCCAGCATCCATCCGTCAGTTGAGCAGTTCTTC. This sequence encodes CASIHPSVEQFF. The chain links TRBV28 to TRBJ2-1; D gene unclear. The CDR3 extends over 12 amino acids. Germline CDR1 reads MDHEN; CDR2 reads SYDVKM. The germline V and J ends were trimmed by 7 bases and 9 bases, with 13 bases remaining between them. Complete variable domain (other parts from reference TRBV28 and TRBJ2-1): DVKVTQSSRYLVKRTGEKVFLECVQDMDHENMFWYRQDPGLGLRLIYFSYDVKMKEKGDIPEGYSVSREKKERFSLILESASTNQTSMYLCASIHPSVEQFFGPGTRLTVL.

The chain employs TRBV6-2 or TRBV6-3 and TRBJ1-5; D is unclear. CDR3 length: 13 residues. From germline, CDR1 is MNHEY and CDR2 SVGEGT. Trimming took 5 bases from V and 0 from J, leaving 5 bases between them. CDR3 residues: CASSRYSNQPQHF. Here the CDR3 DNA reads TGTGCCAGCAGTCGTTATAGCAATCAGCCCCAGCATTTT.

Only a few counts were recorded for this clone. The rearrangement links TRBV7-9 to TRBJ1-2; no clear D gene. Germline assignment: CDR1 SEHNR and CDR2 FQNEAQ (reference sequence). This CDR3 comprises 15 residues. V lost 7 bases and J 6 bases, leaving 21 bases between the germline ends. CDR3 amino acids: CASTREAGLWDGYTF. The DNA for the CDR3 is TGTGCCAGCACCAGAGAAGCCGGCTTATGGGATGGCTACACCTTC.

The V and J genes are TRBV5-4 and TRBJ2-7, with 12 bases matching TRBD2. V was clipped by 4 bases and J by 2 bases; unmatched bases: 4. CDR3 length: 15 residues. Germline lookup yields CDR1 SGHNT and CDR2 YYREEE (reference sequence). The CDR3 sequence is CASSIGLAGTYEQYF. CDR3 sequence (DNA): TGTGCCAGCAGCATCGGACTAGCGGGGACCTACGAGCAGTACTTC.

CDR3 nucleotide sequence: TGTGCCAGCAGTGAACAGGCAACCACCTATGGCTACACCTTC. Its translation is CASSEQATTYGYTF. The chain employs TRBV6-1 and TRBJ1-2, with D uncertain. V dropped 2 bases and J dropped 4 bases, with 11 bases sitting between them. The CDR3 consists of 14 residues. Germline assignment: CDR1 MNHNS and CDR2 SASEGT.

This sequence joins TRBV4-3 and TRBJ1-1; no clear D gene. The CDR3 is 16 amino acids. Trimming cost V 0 bases and J 1 base, with 12 bases left between them. Per the germline V gene, CDR1 is LGHNA and CDR2 is YSLEER. The CDR3: CASSQDLDGENTEAFF. The CDR3 DNA follows: TGCGCCAGCAGCCAAGATCTGGACGGCGAGAACACTGAAGCTTTCTTT.

The chain couples TRBV30 to TRBJ1-2; D may be TRBD1 (6 bases). Trimming removed 4 bases at V and 7 bases at J, with 16 bases between. The germline CDR1 and CDR2 sequences are GTSNPN and SVGIG (reference sequence). The CDR3 has 13 amino acids. CDR3 in DNA: TGTGCCTGGAATCCCTCAGGGGCGCCTGGCTACACCTTC. Its protein product is CAWNPSGAPGYTF. The entire variable domain, with the rest obtained from reference TRBV30 and TRBJ1-2, is as follows: SQTIHQWPATLVQPVGSPLSLECTVEGTSNPNLYWYRQAAGRGLQLLFYSVGIGQISSEVPQNLSASRPQDRQFILSSKKLLLSDSGFYLCAWNPSGAPGYTFGSGTRLTVV.

The rearrangement links TRBV13 to TRBJ1-1; a possible D gene is TRBD1 (5 bases). Germline V gene lookup returns CDR1 PRHDT and CDR2 FYEKMQ (reference sequence). The CDR3 runs 14 residues. The V and J ends lost 3 bases and 3 bases respectively, with 11 bases between them. The CDR3 coding sequence is TGTGCCAGCAGCTTGGCAGGGTGGGACACTGAAGCTTTCTTT. As protein: CASSLAGWDTEAFF.

The V and J genes are TRBV27 and TRBJ1-5; no firm D call. Trimming took off 3 bases at V and 6 bases at J, with 15 bases between the two ends. Germline V gene lookup returns CDR1 MNHEY and CDR2 SMNVEV (reference sequence). The length of the CDR3 is 15 residues. In nucleotides, the CDR3 is TGTGCCAGCAGTTTCTCCCCGGACGGGTTTCAGCCCCAGCATTTT. This gives the protein CASSFSPDGFQPQHF.

This chain links TRBV6-4 with TRBJ1-6; D possibly corresponds to TRBD1 (5 bases). The CDR3 runs 15 residues. The V gene lost 2 bases and the J gene lost 7 bases, with 12 bases spanning the gap. CDR1 and CDR2 from the germline V gene are MRHNA and SNTAGT. DNA for the CDR3: TGTGCCAGCAGTGACAATGCAGGGCCGAATTCACCCCTCCACTTT. It translates to CASSDNAGPNSPLHF.

This clone was detected a few times. The chain links TRBV7-9 to TRBJ1-2; 7 positions match TRBD1. Trimming cost V 2 bases and J 3 bases; bases outside gene matches: 6. The CDR3 runs 15 residues. Germline V gives CDR1 SEHNR, CDR2 FQNEAQ (reference sequence). CDR3 sequence (DNA): TGTGCCAGCAGCTTAACAGGGGCGGAACACTATGGCTACACCTTC. Translated, it gives CASSLTGAEHYGYTF.

This rearrangement joins TRBV7-2 to TRBJ2-5; 14 bases are shared with TRBD2. Germline values: CDR1 SGHTA, CDR2 FQGNSA. J gave up 1 base and V 3 bases, and 1 base lay outside the gene matches. The CDR3 has 16 amino acids. The chain's CDR3 is CASSFGLAGGQETQYF. CDR3 DNA sequence: TGTGCCAGCAGCTTCGGACTAGCGGGGGGCCAAGAGACCCAGTACTTC.

The chain recombines TRBV11-2 with TRBJ2-2, with D perhaps assigned TRBD1 or TRBD2 (6 bases each). Trimming stripped 1 base from V and 7 bases from J, with 13 bases between. The germline CDR1 and CDR2 sequences are SGHAT and FQNNGV. The CDR3 is 15 residues long. CDR3 sequence reads: CASSLVRGRLGELFF. In DNA, the CDR3 is TGTGCCAGCAGCTTAGTACGGGGGCGCCTCGGGGAGCTGTTTTTT.

The V call is TRBV29-1, the J call TRBJ1-2; TRBD1 aligns across 12 bases. The CDR3 totals 14 residues. J gave up 8 bases and V 8 bases, and 12 bases lay outside the gene matches. The germline gives CDR1 SQVTM, CDR2 ANQGSEA. CDR3 loop: CSSLRDRGRRGYTF. CDR3 coding DNA: TGCAGCTCACTCCGGGACAGGGGGCGAAGAGGCTACACCTTC.

The CDR3 bases are TGTGCCTCTCGCCCAGGGAACCAAGAGACCCAGTACTTC. Residues: CASRPGNQETQYF. The J gene is TRBJ2-5, the V gene TRBV27; a possible D gene is TRBD1 (5 bases). V lost 11 bases and J lost 0, with 13 bases in between. The CDR3 is 13 residues long. CDR1 is MNHEY and CDR2 is SMNVEV in the germline V gene (reference sequence).

Worth noting for this clone: This sample includes further DNA sequences coding for the same CDR3. The J gene is TRBJ1-1, the V gene TRBV10-3, with unresolved D. CDR3 size: 12 residues. V was pared by 2 bases and J by 0 bases, with 1 base between. Germline V gene sequence: CDR1 ENHRY, CDR2 SYGVKD. The CDR3 sequence is CAISELNTEAFF. The CDR3 coding sequence is TGTGCCATCAGTGAGCTGAACACTGAAGCTTTCTTT.

This sequence joins TRBV11-2 and TRBJ2-1; the match to TRBD1 covers 8 bases. CDR3 length: 15 amino acids. CDR1 is SGHAT, CDR2 FQNNGV, per germline. J was trimmed by 10 bases and V by 5 bases; bases with no gene match: 13. The CDR3 is CASSPDRGLQLEQFF. CDR3 nucleotides: TGTGCCAGCAGCCCCGACAGGGGTCTACAGTTGGAGCAGTTCTTC.

This chain connects TRBV6-4 to TRBJ2-1, with D possibly matching TRBD1 (6 bases). There are 15 residues in the CDR3. The V end lost 6 bases, the J end lost 0 bases, and 12 bases lay between the germline ends. CDR1 MRHNA and CDR2 SNTAGT come from the germline V gene. The CDR3 DNA reads TGTGCCAGCAGCGAGACAGGAAGCTCCTACAATGAGCAGTTCTTC. As protein: CASSETGSSYNEQFF.

The chain couples TRBV18 to TRBJ1-6; D might be TRBD1 (6 bases). Germline-derived CDR1 and CDR2 are KGHSH and LQKENI. The CDR3 totals 14 residues. The V gene lost 4 bases and the J gene lost 7 bases, with 11 bases spanning the gap. The CDR3 nucleotides read TGTGCCAGCTCACACGACAGGAAAAATTCACCCCTCCACTTT. Translating it yields CASSHDRKNSPLHF.

The CDR3 reads CASGLGVGGVTEAFF. DNA of the CDR3: TGTGCCAGTGGTTTGGGGGTTGGTGGGGTCACTGAAGCTTTCTTT. The chain carries TRBV27 and TRBJ1-1; D may be TRBD1 (5 bases). The V and J ends lost 9 bases and 4 bases respectively, with 21 bases between them. Germline CDR1 MNHEY, CDR2 SMNVEV (reference sequence). The length of the CDR3 is 15 residues.

The CDR3 is CASSPSGENYGYTF. The DNA for the CDR3 is TGTGCCAGCTCACCCTCTGGCGAAAACTATGGCTACACCTTC. The rearrangement uses TRBV18 and TRBJ1-2, with unresolved D. Trimming took off 3 bases at V and 2 bases at J, with 10 bases between the two ends. The CDR3 is made up of 14 amino acids. Germline CDR1 and CDR2: KGHSH and LQKENI.

The chain links TRBV6-5 to TRBJ1-1, with TRBD1 as a possible D gene (5 bases). V lost 7 bases and J lost 8, with 17 bases in between. CDR3 length equals 13 residues. The germline V gene has CDR1 MNHEY and CDR2 SVGAGI. This CDR3 reads CASKDVRTLEAFF. In DNA form, the CDR3 reads TGTGCCAGCAAGGATGTACGGACACTCGAAGCTTTCTTT.